These 22 T cell receptor beta chains originate from one sample sequenced in a study of T cells in Graves' hyperthyroidism and ophthalmopathy. Using RNA transcripts as the source, TCR beta CDR3 regions were amplified. The study used the HTBI primer set for a first-round RT-PCR of the TCR CDR3. A single record per CDR3 protein comes from TCRdb applying MiXCR to the multiplex PCR reads. The table has roughly 57,000 distinct CDR3 sequences, roughly half seen once. The sequenced sample was blood. Every receptor here comes from a woman aged 60-75 years with Graves' ophthalmopathy.

This clonotype was observed many times. V gene TRBV14 combines with J gene TRBJ2-4; D gene unclear. Germline CDR1 SGHDN, CDR2 FVKESK. This CDR3 is 14 amino acids long. Trimming removed 3 bases at V and 2 bases at J, with 8 bases between. CDR3 protein: CASSQLGSKNIQYF. The CDR3 DNA reads TGTGCCAGCAGCCAGCTGGGCTCCAAAAACATTCAGTACTTC.

J is TRBJ2-3 and V is TRBV5-1, with no clear D. This CDR3 is built from 15 residues. CDR1 and CDR2 (germline): SGHRS, YFSETQ. The germline V and J ends were trimmed by 4 bases and 0 bases, with 12 bases remaining between them. The CDR3: CASSRAQRSTDTQYF. The CDR3 DNA reads TGCGCCAGCAGCAGAGCCCAACGAAGCACAGATACGCAGTATTTT.

The chain has TRBV20-1 and TRBJ1-5, with 12 bases aligning to TRBD1. V lost 4 bases, J lost 1 base, and 5 bases stayed unmatched. This CDR3 has 16 residues. Germline CDR1 reads DFQATT; CDR2 reads SNEGSKA (reference sequence). This CDR3 reads CSATGTGGFSNQPQHF. The CDR3 DNA reads TGCAGTGCTACCGGGACAGGGGGCTTCAGCAATCAGCCCCAGCATTTT.

This clonotype appeared many times. The CDR3 bases are TGCAGTGCTAGAGTCAGGGGGGGGCAGCGGGGGTTCTCCTACGAGCAGTACTTC. Translating gives CSARVRGGQRGFSYEQYF. The chain is built from TRBV20-1 and TRBJ2-7, with D possibly TRBD2 on 8 matching bases. The CDR3 contains 18 residues. The germline gives CDR1 DFQATT, CDR2 SNEGSKA (reference sequence). The V gene lost 1 base and the J gene lost 0 bases, with 22 bases spanning the gap.

This clonotype was observed a single time. This could be a read error, since a much larger clone is one nucleotide away. The chain is built from TRBV30 and TRBJ1-2; the match to TRBD1 covers 9 bases. Germline lookup yields CDR1 GTSNPN and CDR2 SVGIG (reference sequence). The CDR3 has 13 amino acids. After removal of 1 base from V and 7 bases from J, the junction contained 4 bases not matched to a gene. As DNA, the CDR3 is TGTGCCTGGAGTGAGGGACAGGGAGCTGGCTACACCTTC. It encodes CAWSEGQGAGYTF. Full variable domain (rest looked up from reference TRBV30 and TRBJ1-2): SQTIHQWPATLVQPVGSPLSLECTVEGTSNPNLYWYRQAAGRGLQLLFYSVGIGQISSEVPQNLSASRPQDRQFILSSKKLLLSDSGFYLCAWSEGQGAGYTFGSGTRLTVV.

The V and J genes are TRBV5-6 and TRBJ2-7; 9 bases are a match to TRBD1. The CDR3 totals 15 residues. V shed 3 bases and J 0 bases; nucleotides not matched to a gene: 4. Germline V gene data show CDR1 as SGHDT and CDR2 as YYEEEE. CDR3 sequence reads: CASSSSGQGSYEQYF. In DNA form, the CDR3 reads TGTGCCAGCAGCTCGTCGGGACAGGGCTCCTACGAGCAGTACTTC.

This clonotype occurred many times. DNA of the CDR3: TGTGCCAGCAGCCAAGAAGGCGCCCAAGAGACCCAGTACTTC. Its protein is CASSQEGAQETQYF. The chain carries TRBV3-1 and TRBJ2-5; D not resolved. This CDR3 region has 14 residues. Germline V gene lookup returns CDR1 LGHDT and CDR2 YNNKEL (reference sequence). V lost 0 bases, J lost 1 base, and 6 bases lay in between.

The chain combines TRBV7-8 with TRBJ2-5; possibly TRBD1 for D (5 bases). The CDR3 has 14 amino acids. V shed 4 bases and J shed 4 bases, with 13 bases lying between them. Germline values: CDR1 SGHVS, CDR2 FQNEAQ. CDR3 amino acids: CASSSVPRGETQYF. The CDR3 bases are TGTGCCAGCAGCTCGGTCCCAAGGGGAGAGACCCAGTACTTC. The complete variable domain, with remaining parts taken from reference TRBV7-8 and TRBJ2-5, reads GAGVSQSPRYKVAKRGQDVALRCDPISGHVSLFWYQQALGQGPEFLTYFQNEAQLDKSGLPSDRFFAERPEGSVSTLKIQRTQQEDSAVYLCASSSVPRGETQYFGPGTRLLVL.

This clonotype was seen repeatedly, ten times or more. The chain combines TRBV5-1 with TRBJ2-7; 9 bases agree with TRBD1. V lost 4 bases to trimming and J lost 2 bases; unmatched junction nucleotides: 7. The CDR3 consists of 15 residues. CDR1 is SGHRS, CDR2 YFSETQ, per germline. This CDR3 reads CASSAGTGRPYEQYF. The CDR3 DNA reads as TGCGCCAGCAGCGCGGGGACAGGGCGACCCTACGAGCAGTACTTC. Filled out from reference TRBV5-1 and TRBJ2-7, the complete variable domain reads KAGVTQTPRYLIKTRGQQVTLSCSPISGHRSVSWYQQTPGQGLQFLFEYFSETQRNKGNFPGRFSGRQFSNSRSEMNVSTLELGDSALYLCASSAGTGRPYEQYFGPGTRLTVT.

This clonotype was counted at least ten times. The chain uses TRBV7-9 and TRBJ1-1, with D perhaps TRBD1 (5 bases). With 5 bases removed from V and 0 bases from J, the gap between germline ends came to 25 bases. This CDR3 region has 19 residues. Germline V lookup: CDR1 SEHNR, CDR2 FQNEAQ (reference sequence). The CDR3 DNA reads TGTGCCAGCAGCCAGAAAATCCCCAGGGACCCAATCATGAACACTGAAGCTTTCTTT. It codes for CASSQKIPRDPIMNTEAFF. Supplemented by reference TRBV7-9 and TRBJ1-1, the full variable domain reads DTGVSQNPRHKITKRGQNVTFRCDPISEHNRLYWYRQTLGQGPEFLTYFQNEAQLEKSRLLSDRFSAERPKGSFSTLEIQRTEQGDSAMYLCASSQKIPRDPIMNTEAFFGQGTRLTVV.

With respect to this clonotype: Its ends do not fully match the called genes, so a read error is possible. V is TRBV6-4 and J is TRBJ1-1; D is uncertain. Germline CDR1 and CDR2: MRHNA and SNTAGT. The CDR3 has 13 residues. The CDR3 region is CAGSDGPSAEAFF. DNA for the CDR3: TGTGCCGGCAGTGACGGGCCAAGCGCTGAAGCTTTCTTT.

The chain carries TRBV11-2 and TRBJ1-6; D is ambiguous. The CDR3 extends over 15 amino acids. Germline V gene lookup returns CDR1 SGHAT and CDR2 FQNNGV. V was pared by 5 bases and J by 5 bases, with 13 bases between. The CDR3 coding sequence is TGTGCCAGCAGCCCCGGCGAGAGGAATAATTCACCCCTCCACTTT. It is translated as CASSPGERNNSPLHF.

The chain uses TRBV2 and TRBJ2-7, with D possibly TRBD2 on 6 matching bases. The germline V and J ends were trimmed by 5 bases and 1 base, with 21 bases remaining between them. Germline V gene sequence: CDR1 SNHLY, CDR2 FYNNEI. The CDR3 sequence is 17 residues long. The DNA of the CDR3 is TGTGCCAGCAGTCAAGGAGGGGCTGGGGTAGGTTCCTACGAGCAGTACTTC. It encodes CASSQGGAGVGSYEQYF.

Turning to this clonotype: Germline and junction disagree at one end, which may indicate a read error. The chain uses TRBV7-7 and TRBJ2-1; TRBD1 matches at 8 bases. The CDR3 is 17 residues long. CDR1 is SSHAT, CDR2 FNYEAQ, per germline (reference sequence). CDR3 sequence: CASSHIQGVSSYNEQFF. The CDR3 DNA is TGTGCTAGCAGCCACATACAGGGGGTGAGCTCCTACAATGAGCAGTTCTTC.

The chain has TRBV4-2 and TRBJ2-1; 8 bases line up with TRBD2. V lost 0 bases to trimming and J lost 12 bases; unmatched junction nucleotides: 13. Germline CDR1 is LGHNA and CDR2 is YNFKEQ. This CDR3 comprises 16 residues. In DNA form, the CDR3 reads TGTGCCAGCAGCCAAGATCCGGGAGGGGGACCAGATACGCAGTTCTTC. Protein: CASSQDPGGGPDTQFF.

This clonotype has a single count. The chain employs TRBV5-1 and TRBJ2-3; a possible D gene is TRBD1 (6 bases). The CDR3 length is 16 residues. The ends were cut back, 4 bases at V and 5 bases at J, with 20 bases in the middle. CDR1 and CDR2 from the germline V gene are SGHRS and YFSETQ. This chain's CDR3 is CASSEDGTGFEDTQYF. As DNA, the CDR3 is TGCGCCAGCAGCGAAGACGGCACAGGGTTTGAAGATACGCAGTATTTT.

The rearrangement joins TRBV20-1 to TRBJ2-5; 10 bases map to TRBD2. The CDR3 spans 13 residues. V dropped 6 bases and J dropped 2; count of bases not matched to a gene: 3. Germline CDR1 is DFQATT and CDR2 is SNEGSKA (reference sequence). CDR3 sequence reads: CSATAGGQETQYF. The CDR3 DNA is TGCAGTGCAACAGCGGGGGGGCAAGAGACCCAGTACTTC.

The sample holds many counts of this clonotype. This chain links TRBV12-3 or TRBV12-4 with TRBJ2-7; D is possibly TRBD1 or TRBD2 (5 bases each). Between the trimmed V and J ends, which lost 5 bases and 2 bases, there was a span of 10 bases. The CDR3 spans 13 residues. The CDR3 reads CASSPRGPYEQYF. CDR3 in DNA: TGTGCCAGCAGTCCTAGGGGACCCTACGAGCAGTACTTC.

Ten or more counts support this clonotype. The rearrangement uses TRBV19 and TRBJ1-5; D is possibly TRBD1 (5 bases). This CDR3 comprises 15 residues. Germline V gene data show CDR1 as LNHDA and CDR2 as SQIVND (reference sequence). With 3 bases removed from V and 5 bases from J, the gap between germline ends came to 14 bases. CDR3 region: CASSIGRVGDQPQHF. CDR3 in DNA: TGTGCCAGTAGTATTGGAAGGGTGGGGGATCAGCCCCAGCATTTT.

The V and J genes are TRBV6-1 and TRBJ1-1; weak D call: TRBD1 (5 bases). V was shortened by 6 bases and J by 1 base, with 15 bases between the two germline ends. Looked up from germline, CDR1 is MNHNS and CDR2 is SASEGT. This CDR3 contains 15 residues. The CDR3 sequence is CASSQRGRTNTEAFF. The CDR3 DNA is TGTGCCAGCAGCCAAAGGGGTAGGACGAACACTGAAGCTTTCTTT.

By share, this clonotype counts as medium-sized. The CDR3 DNA is TGCAGCGTTGAAATCCCGTCGGTGAACACTGAAGCTTTCTTT. It translates to CSVEIPSVNTEAFF. The genes are TRBV29-1 and TRBJ1-1; D not certain. V lost 2 bases and J lost 0, with 10 bases in between. The CDR3 runs 14 residues. Germline V CDR1 and CDR2: SQVTM, ANQGSEA.

Notes on this clonotype: A read error may produce the germline difference seen at one junction end. This sequence joins TRBV20-1 and TRBJ1-2, with a weak D call TRBD1 (6 bases). CDR1 is DFQATT and CDR2 is SNEGSKA in the germline V gene (reference sequence). The CDR3 spans 16 residues. The CDR3 DNA follows: TGCATTGCTAGAGTAGGGGTCAGGGGTAAAATGGATGGCTACACCTTC. This codes for CIARVGVRGKMDGYTF.